These 13 T cell receptor beta chains share one sample of origin, sequenced in a study of blood T cell repertoires in COVID-19. Profiling relied on immunoSEQ multiplex PCR, and the TCRdb table lists in-frame clones only, not all of them. The table lists more than 40,000 clones, about 85% of them singletons. The sequenced material came from peripheral blood. The receptors derive from a man aged 60 to 69 with acute or convalescent COVID-19.

The chain uses TRBV27 and TRBJ1-2; D is possibly TRBD1 (5 bases). Germline-derived CDR1 and CDR2 are MNHEY and SMNVEV (reference sequence). The CDR3 spans 11 residues. V was cut by 6 bases and J by 6 bases, with 8 bases left in between. CDR3 nucleotide sequence: TGTGCCAGCAGAAAGGGGCATGGCTACACCTTC. As protein: CASRKGHGYTF.

The chain recombines TRBV7-9 with TRBJ2-1; D not certain. V lost 3 bases and J 10 bases, leaving 7 bases between the germline ends. CDR3 length equals 11 residues. Germline-derived CDR1 and CDR2 are SEHNR and FQNEAQ (reference sequence). The CDR3 bases are TGTGCCAGCAGCTTTTTGGCCGAGCAGTTCTTC. Its translation: CASSFLAEQFF.

V gene TRBV3-1 (or the pseudogene TRBV3-2) combines with J gene TRBJ1-2; 9 bases agree with TRBD1. The CDR3 has 14 residues. The trim removed 4 bases at V and 4 bases at J, leaving 4 bases unmatched. The V gene's germline CDR1 is LGHDT and CDR2 YNNKEL (reference sequence). The DNA of the CDR3 is TGTGCCAGCAGCCGCGACAGGGGGTTCTATGGCTACACCTTC. Its protein is CASSRDRGFYGYTF.

The gene calls are TRBV6-9 and TRBJ2-3, with 8 bases matching TRBD1. Looked up from germline, CDR1 is MNHGY and CDR2 is SVAAGI. Trimming cost V 4 bases and J 0 bases; bases outside gene matches: 9. The CDR3 has 17 amino acids. The CDR3 protein is CASSWDRTLSSTDTQYF. In DNA, the CDR3 is TGTGCCAGCAGTTGGGACAGGACCCTTTCTAGCACAGATACGCAGTATTTT.

This chain links TRBV6-2 or TRBV6-3 with TRBJ1-2; D gene ambiguous. V was pared by 0 bases and J by 6 bases, with 8 bases between. CDR1 is MNHEY, CDR2 SVGEGT, per germline. CDR3 length equals 13 residues. Here the CDR3 reads CASSYSYGDGYTF. The CDR3 coding sequence is TGTGCCAGCAGTTACTCATATGGAGATGGCTACACCTTC.

The chain employs TRBV6-2 or TRBV6-3 and TRBJ2-3, with 13 bases fitting TRBD2. In germline, CDR1 is MNHEY, CDR2 SVGEGT. V was clipped by 6 bases and J by 7 bases; unmatched bases: 10. CDR3 length equals 16 residues. The CDR3 loop reads CASSPKTSGGIYTQYF. CDR3 sequence (DNA): TGTGCCAGCAGCCCGAAGACTAGCGGGGGGATTTATACGCAGTATTTT.

V usage is TRBV19 and J usage is TRBJ2-1; 10 positions match TRBD2. V gave up 5 bases and J gave up 4 bases; unmatched junction bases: 8. Germline CDR1 and CDR2: LNHDA and SQIVND (reference sequence). The CDR3 length is 16 residues. CDR3 region: CASSPSPSGGYNEQFF. The CDR3 DNA is TGTGCCAGTAGTCCCAGCCCTAGCGGGGGATACAATGAGCAGTTCTTC.

This chain connects TRBV7-8 to TRBJ2-5; D is undetermined. Per germline, CDR1 SGHVS and CDR2 FQNEAQ. This CDR3 is 13 amino acids long. Trimming took 3 bases from V and 5 from J, leaving 10 bases between them. The CDR3 region has the DNA TGTGCCAGCAGCTTGACACATGGGGAGACCCAGTACTTC. This sequence encodes CASSLTHGETQYF.

The table lists this clone with a few counts. The V call is TRBV6-7, the J call TRBJ2-7, with unresolved D. TRBV6-7 is sorted into the ORF group, with uncertain function. This CDR3 spans 16 amino acids. V lost 2 bases and J 0 bases, leaving 14 bases between the germline ends. The CDR3 DNA follows: TGTGCCAGCAGTTACAGATTCCAGGAATCCTCCTACGAGCAGTACTTC. It codes for CASSYRFQESSYEQYF.

In nucleotides, the CDR3 is TGTGCCAGCAGACCCACCCAGGATCAGCCCCAGCATTTT. Translation gives CASRPTQDQPQHF. V and J are TRBV6-5 and TRBJ1-5; D gene uncertain. The germline CDR1 and CDR2 sequences are MNHEY and SVGAGI. The V and J ends lost 6 bases and 5 bases respectively, with 11 bases between them. The CDR3 contains 13 residues.

The chain couples TRBV5-6 to TRBJ1-6; TRBD1 aligns across 8 bases. Germline V gene sequence: CDR1 SGHDT, CDR2 YYEEEE. The junction had 5 bases not matched to a gene; V was cut back by 0 bases and J by 3 bases. This CDR3 region has 17 residues. Written as DNA, the CDR3 is TGTGCCAGCAGCTTGGGGGACAGGCAAATCTATAATTCACCCCTCCACTTT. It specifies CASSLGDRQIYNSPLHF.

This sequence joins TRBV14 and TRBJ2-2; D gene ambiguous. Germline CDR1 and CDR2: SGHDN and FVKESK. V was trimmed by 8 bases and J by 3 bases, leaving 19 bases between them. The CDR3 covers 16 residues. CDR3 nucleotides: TGTGCCAGCTGTCCTCGTGTCCCCATAGACACCGGGGAGCTGTTTTTT. Protein: CASCPRVPIDTGELFF. Supplemented by reference TRBV14 and TRBJ2-2, the full variable domain reads EAGVTQFPSHSVIEKGQTVTLRCDPISGHDNLYWYRRVMGKEIKFLLHFVKESKQDESGMPNNRFLAERTGGTYSTLKVQPAELEDSGVYFCASCPRVPIDTGELFFGEGSRLTVL.

The chain recombines TRBV3-1 (or the pseudogene TRBV3-2) with TRBJ1-4, with D perhaps TRBD1 (5 bases). CDR3 length equals 17 residues. Trimming took 1 base from V and 7 from J, leaving 19 bases between them. Per the germline V gene, CDR1 is LGHDT and CDR2 is YNNKEL (reference sequence). Here the CDR3 reads CASSQVLWVKGAEKLFF. The CDR3 bases are TGTGCCAGCAGCCAAGTCCTGTGGGTGAAAGGGGCTGAAAAACTGTTTTTT.